The sequence of this T cell receptor (beta chain) was determined in a study of blood T cell repertoires in COVID-19. The method was immunoSEQ multiplex PCR; TCRdb's version includes in-frame clones alone and lacks a portion of them. The data hold approximately 200,000 clones, with around nine tenths observed a single time. The J segment lost 2 bases and the V segment lost 3 bases, leaving 2 bases of the junction unmatched. The CDR3 runs to 14 residues. The germline V gene encodes CDR1 SNHLY and CDR2 FYNNEI. Participants were placed into cohorts based on the clinical history they reported. About this clone: A read error may explain this, as a much larger clone is one base away. Other DNA sequences of this sample code for an identical CDR3.

The clonotype comes from a woman aged 30 to 39 who had been exposed to COVID-19. The chain is built from TRBV2 and TRBJ2-7, with 9 bases matching TRBD1. The sequencing sample was made of PBMCs or T cells enriched from blood (not recorded which). The CDR3 protein is CASSEGTGPYEQYF. The CDR3 DNA follows: TGTGCCAGCAGTGAGGGGACAGGGCCCTACGAGCAGTACTTC.